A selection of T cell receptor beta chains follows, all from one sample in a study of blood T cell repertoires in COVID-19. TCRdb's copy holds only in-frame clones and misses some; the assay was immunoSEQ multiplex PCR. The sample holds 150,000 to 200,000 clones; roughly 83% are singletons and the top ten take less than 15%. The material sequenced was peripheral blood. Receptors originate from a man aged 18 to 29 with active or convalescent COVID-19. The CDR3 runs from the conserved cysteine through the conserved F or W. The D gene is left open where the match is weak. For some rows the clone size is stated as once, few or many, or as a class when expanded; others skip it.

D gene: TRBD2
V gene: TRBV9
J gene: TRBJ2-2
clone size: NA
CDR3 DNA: TGTGCCAGCAGCCGTAGCGGGATGACCGGGGAGCTGTTTTTT
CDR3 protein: CASSRSGMTGELFF

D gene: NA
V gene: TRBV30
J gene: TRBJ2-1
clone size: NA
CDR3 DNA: TGTGCCTGGAATAAGCCTTTCCAAAGATCCTACAATGAGCAGTTCTTC
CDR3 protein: CAWNKPFQRSYNEQFF

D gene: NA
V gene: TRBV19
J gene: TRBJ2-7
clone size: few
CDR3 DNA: TGTGCCAGTAGTCCAGGACAGAATTACGAGCAGTACTTC
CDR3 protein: CASSPGQNYEQYF

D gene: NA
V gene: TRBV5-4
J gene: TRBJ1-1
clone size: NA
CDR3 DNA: TGTGCCAGCAGCTTGGCCCCAGGGGTGAACACTGAAGCTTTCTTT
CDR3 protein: CASSLAPGVNTEAFF

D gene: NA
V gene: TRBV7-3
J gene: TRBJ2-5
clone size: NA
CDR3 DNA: TGTGCCAGCAGCCTCCAGGCGGGCGGGGAGACCCAGTACTTC
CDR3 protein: CASSLQAGGETQYF

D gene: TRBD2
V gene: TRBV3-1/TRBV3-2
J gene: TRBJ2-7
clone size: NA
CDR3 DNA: TGTGCCAGCAGCCAAGATGGGGGGACTAGCGGGAGGACCGAGCAGTACTTC
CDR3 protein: CASSQDGGTSGRTEQYF

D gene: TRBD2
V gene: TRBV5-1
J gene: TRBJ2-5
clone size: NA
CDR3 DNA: TGCGCCAGCAGCTGGGGGACTAGCGGGGGTCAAGAGACCCAGTACTTC
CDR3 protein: CASSWGTSGGQETQYF

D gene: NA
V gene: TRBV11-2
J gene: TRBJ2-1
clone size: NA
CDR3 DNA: TGTGCCAGCAGCTATGAAGACGCCCGCAGGGATGAGCAGTTCTTC
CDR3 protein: CASSYEDARRDEQFF

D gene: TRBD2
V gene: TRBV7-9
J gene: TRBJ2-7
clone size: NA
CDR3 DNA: TGTGCCAGCAGCCCTTTCTCACATAGCGGGATCGAGCAGTACTTC
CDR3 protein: CASSPFSHSGIEQYF

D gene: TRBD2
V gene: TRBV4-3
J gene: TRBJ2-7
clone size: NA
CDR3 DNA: TGCGCCAGCAGCCAAGGCTTCTTAGCGGGAGGGGGCCAGCAGTACTTC
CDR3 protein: CASSQGFLAGGGQQYF

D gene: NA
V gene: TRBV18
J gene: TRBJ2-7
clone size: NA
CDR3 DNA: TGTGCCAGCTCACCGTCCTACAGCTCCTACGAGCAGTACTTC
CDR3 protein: CASSPSYSSYEQYF

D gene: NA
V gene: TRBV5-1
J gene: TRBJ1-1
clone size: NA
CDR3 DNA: TGCGCCAGCAGCCCAGGGGACGCGAACACTGAAGCTTTCTTT
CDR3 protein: CASSPGDANTEAFF

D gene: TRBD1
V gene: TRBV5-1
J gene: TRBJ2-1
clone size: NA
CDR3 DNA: TGCGCCAGCAGCTTGGGGGGCACAAACAGGGGGTCCTACAATGAGCAGTTCTTC
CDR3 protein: CASSLGGTNRGSYNEQFF

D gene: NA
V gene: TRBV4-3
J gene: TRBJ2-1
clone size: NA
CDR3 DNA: TGCGCCAGCAGCCAAGGTCACTACAATGAGCAGTTCTTC
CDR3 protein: CASSQGHYNEQFF

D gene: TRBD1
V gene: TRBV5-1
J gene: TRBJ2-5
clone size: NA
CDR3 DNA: TGCGCCAGCAGCTTCACAGGGGAAGGTTATGAGACCCAGTACTTC
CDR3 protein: CASSFTGEGYETQYF

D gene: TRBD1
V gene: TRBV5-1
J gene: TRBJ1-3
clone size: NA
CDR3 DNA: TGCGCCAGCAGCCTAAGGGGACAGGGGGCGAATATCGCTGGAAACACCATATATTTT
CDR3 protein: CASSLRGQGANIAGNTIYF

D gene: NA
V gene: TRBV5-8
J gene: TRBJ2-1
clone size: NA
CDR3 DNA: TGTGCCAGCAGCTTGTGGACTCCCGCTGGAGATGAGCAGTTCTTC
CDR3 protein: CASSLWTPAGDEQFF

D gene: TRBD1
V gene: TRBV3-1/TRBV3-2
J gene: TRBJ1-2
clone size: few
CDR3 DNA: TGTGCCAGCAGCCAAGGGACAGGGGCCTATGGCTACACCTTC
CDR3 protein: CASSQGTGAYGYTF

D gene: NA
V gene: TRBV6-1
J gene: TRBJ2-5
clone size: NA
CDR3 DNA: TGTGCCAGCAGTGACATCAGTCTGGAGACCCAGTACTTC
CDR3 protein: CASSDISLETQYF

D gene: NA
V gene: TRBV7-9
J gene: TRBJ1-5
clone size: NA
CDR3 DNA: TGTGCCAGCAGCTTCTATAATCAGCCCCAGCATTTT
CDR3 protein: CASSFYNQPQHF

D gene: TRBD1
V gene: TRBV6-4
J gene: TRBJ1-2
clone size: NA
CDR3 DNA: TGTGCCAGCAGTGGTTGGGCGACCGGGACAGACGGCATCTATGGCTACACCTTC
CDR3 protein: CASSGWATGTDGIYGYTF

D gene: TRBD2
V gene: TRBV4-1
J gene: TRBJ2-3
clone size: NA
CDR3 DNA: TGCGCCAGCAGCCGTGGACTAGCGGGGGCACTTACAGATACGCAGTATTTT
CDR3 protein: CASSRGLAGALTDTQYF

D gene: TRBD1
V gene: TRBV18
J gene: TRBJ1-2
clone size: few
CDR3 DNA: TGTGCCAGCTCACGGGACAGCCTTACTTCCGTATATGGCTACACCTTC
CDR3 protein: CASSRDSLTSVYGYTF

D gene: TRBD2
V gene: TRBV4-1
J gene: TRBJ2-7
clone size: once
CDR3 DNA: TGCGCCAGCAGCCAAACTAGCGGGCCGTTCTACGAGCAGTACTTC
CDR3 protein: CASSQTSGPFYEQYF

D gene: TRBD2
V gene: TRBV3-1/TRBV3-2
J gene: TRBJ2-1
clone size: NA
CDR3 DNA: TGTGCCAGCAGCCGTAGCGGGAGAGACTCTAATGAGCAGTTCTTC
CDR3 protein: CASSRSGRDSNEQFF

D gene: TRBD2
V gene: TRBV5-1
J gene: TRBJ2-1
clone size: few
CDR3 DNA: TGCGCCAGCAGCTACGGGAGGCGGGGAGGCTCCTACAATGAGCAGTTCTTC
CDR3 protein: CASSYGRRGGSYNEQFF

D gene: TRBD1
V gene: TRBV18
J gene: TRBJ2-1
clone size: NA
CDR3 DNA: TGTGCCAGCTCACCTACCCGGGACAGGGGAAATGAGCAGTTCTTC
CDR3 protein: CASSPTRDRGNEQFF

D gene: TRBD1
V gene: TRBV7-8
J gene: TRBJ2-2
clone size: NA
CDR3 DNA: TGTGCCAGCAGCTTTGCCTTGGACAGGGCTAACACCGGGGAGCTGTTTTTT
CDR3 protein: CASSFALDRANTGELFF

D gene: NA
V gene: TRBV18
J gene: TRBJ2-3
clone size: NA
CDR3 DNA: TGTGCCAGCTCCCGAGGATATGTAGATACGCAGTATTTT
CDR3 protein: CASSRGYVDTQYF

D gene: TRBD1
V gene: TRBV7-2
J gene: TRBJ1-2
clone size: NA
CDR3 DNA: TGTGCCAGCAGCTTGGGGGGGGACAGGAGCCGTAACTATGGCTACACCTTC
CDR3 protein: CASSLGGDRSRNYGYTF

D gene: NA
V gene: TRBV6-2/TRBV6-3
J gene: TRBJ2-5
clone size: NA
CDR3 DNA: TGTGCCAGCAGTTCCCGCGAGCCAGAGACCCAGTACTTC
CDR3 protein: CASSSREPETQYF

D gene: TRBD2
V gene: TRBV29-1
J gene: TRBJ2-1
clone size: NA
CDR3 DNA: TGCAGCGTGAGACTAGCGGGAGTTCAGGAGCAGTTCTTC
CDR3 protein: CSVRLAGVQEQFF